The source of this T cell receptor beta chain is a study of blood T cell repertoires in COVID-19. Overall study: Both acute and convalescent COVID-19 samples were obtained from the United States, Italy and Spain.

The assay was immunoSEQ multiplex PCR, and TCRdb's table has in-frame clones only and misses some. This sample yields 40,000 or so clones, of which roughly nine tenths are seen a single time; approximately 21% belongs to the top ten. V lost 1 base and J 0 bases, leaving 14 bases between the germline ends. CDR3 size: 17 residues. CDR1 LGHNA and CDR2 YNFKEQ come from the germline V gene. The source of this sequence is a man in his fifties with active COVID-19. The specimen sequenced was peripheral blood. The chain combines TRBV4-2 with TRBJ2-3; D is perhaps TRBD2 (6 bases). This chain's CDR3 is CASSQGHRGSSTDTQYF. The DNA of the CDR3 is TGTGCCAGCAGCCAAGGTCACCGGGGGTCTAGCACAGATACGCAGTATTTT.